Listed below are T cell receptor beta chains from one sample, sequenced in a study of blood T cells in healthy people across ages. Via MiXCR, TCRdb re-called the 5' RACE reads, giving one row per CDR3 protein. The sample includes some 290,000 distinct CDR3 sequences, less than 30% of them seen just once. Sequencing was performed on blood. These receptors were obtained from an older woman in good health. The CDR3 runs from the conserved cysteine through the conserved F or W. D genes are given only for firm matches. Expanded clones get a size class; other rows say once, few or many, or leave the size out.

d_call,v_call,clone_size,j_call,cdr3_aa,cdr3_nt
-,TRBV14,few,TRBJ2-1,CASSQRGGRYEQFF,TGTGCCAGCAGCCAAAGGGGGGGCAGGTATGAGCAGTTCTTC
-,TRBV11-2,few,TRBJ2-5,CASSNQRSGGTQYF,TGTGCCAGCAGCAACCAACGGTCCGGGGGGACCCAGTACTTC
-,TRBV29-1,many,TRBJ1-3,CSVAYGGTGNTIYF,TGCAGCGTTGCATACGGGGGAACTGGAAACACCATATATTTT
-,TRBV21-1,-,TRBJ2-3,CASSKVRTSVEDTQYF,TGTGCCAGCAGCAAAGTGAGGACATCCGTAGAGGATACGCAGTATTTT
-,TRBV28,-,TRBJ1-2,CASSTDPPYGYTF,TGTGCCAGCAGCACGGACCCACCATATGGCTACACCTTC
-,TRBV3-1,-,TRBJ2-4,CASSRGSKNIQYF,TGTGCCAGCTCCCGGGGCAGCAAAAACATTCAGTACTTC
-,TRBV20-1,-,TRBJ2-3,CSARGRGYSSTDTQYF,TGCAGTGCTAGAGGTCGAGGGTACTCTAGCACAGATACGCAGTATTTT
TRBD2,TRBV18,-,TRBJ2-7,CASSPQTSGRPERYEQYF,TGTGCCAGCTCACCACAGACTAGCGGGAGGCCCGAGAGATACGAGCAGTACTTC
TRBD2,TRBV2,many,TRBJ2-5,CASSEALRGEETQYF,TGTGCCAGCAGTGAAGCGCTTCGGGGGGAAGAGACCCAGTACTTC
-,TRBV7-9,many,TRBJ2-5,CASSAQETQYF,TGTGCCAGCAGCGCTCAAGAGACCCAGTACTTC
-,TRBV6-1,few,TRBJ1-1,CASSTLPGANTEAFF,TGTGCCAGCAGTACCCTCCCAGGGGCTAACACTGAAGCTTTCTTT
-,TRBV7-9,-,TRBJ2-7,CASSYSGTFSYEQYF,TGTGCCAGCAGTTATAGCGGCACCTTCTCCTACGAGCAGTACTTC
TRBD1,TRBV28,-,TRBJ2-3,CASSFNRGRINTQYF,TGTGCCAGCAGCTTCAACAGGGGGCGAATAAATACGCAGTATTTT
TRBD2,TRBV7-8,-,TRBJ2-7,CASSSLPNPSGRRYYEQCF,TGTGCCAGCAGCTCTCTTCCAAATCCTAGCGGGAGGAGGTACTACGAGCAGTGCTTC
-,TRBV7-2,few,TRBJ2-5,CASSSAGETQYF,TGTGCCAGCAGCTCGGCGGGAGAGACCCAGTACTTC
-,TRBV5-8,few,TRBJ1-2,CASYYLAGPNYGYTF,TGTGCCAGCTACTACCTGGCCGGACCTAACTATGGCTACACCTTC